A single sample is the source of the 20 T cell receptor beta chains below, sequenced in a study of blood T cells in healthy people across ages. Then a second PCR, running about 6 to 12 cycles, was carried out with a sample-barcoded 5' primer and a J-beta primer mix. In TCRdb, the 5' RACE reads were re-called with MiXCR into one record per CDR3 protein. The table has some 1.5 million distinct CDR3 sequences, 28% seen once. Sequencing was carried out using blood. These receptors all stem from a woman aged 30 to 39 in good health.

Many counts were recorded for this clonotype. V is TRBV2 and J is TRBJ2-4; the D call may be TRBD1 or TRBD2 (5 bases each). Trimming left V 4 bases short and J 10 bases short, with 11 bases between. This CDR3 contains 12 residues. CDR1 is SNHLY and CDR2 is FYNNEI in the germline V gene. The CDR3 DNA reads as TGTGCCAGCAGTGGGGACCACGCTATTCAGTACTTC. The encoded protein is CASSGDHAIQYF.

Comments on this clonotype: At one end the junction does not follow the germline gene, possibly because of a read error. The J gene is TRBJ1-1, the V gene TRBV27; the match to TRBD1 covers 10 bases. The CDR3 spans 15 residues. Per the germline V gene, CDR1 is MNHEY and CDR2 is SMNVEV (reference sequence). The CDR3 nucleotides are TGTGCCAGCAGACGGACAGGGGGTAGGAACTCTGAAGCTTTCTTT. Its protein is CASRRTGGRNSEAFF.

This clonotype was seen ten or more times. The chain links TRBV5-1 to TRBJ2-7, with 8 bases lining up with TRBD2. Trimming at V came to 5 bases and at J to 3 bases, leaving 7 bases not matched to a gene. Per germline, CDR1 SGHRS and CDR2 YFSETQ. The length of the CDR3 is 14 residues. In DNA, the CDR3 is TGCGCCAGCAGGAGTAGCGGGACCAGCTACGAGCAGTACTTC. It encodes CASRSSGTSYEQYF.

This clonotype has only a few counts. The CDR3 DNA reads TGTGCCAGCAGTACTAAACAGGGGAACACTGAAGCTTTCTTT. As protein: CASSTKQGNTEAFF. The chain has TRBV12-3 or TRBV12-4 and TRBJ1-1, with D perhaps matching TRBD1 (6 bases). This CDR3 spans 14 amino acids. Trimming stripped 5 bases from V and 1 base from J, with 11 bases between.

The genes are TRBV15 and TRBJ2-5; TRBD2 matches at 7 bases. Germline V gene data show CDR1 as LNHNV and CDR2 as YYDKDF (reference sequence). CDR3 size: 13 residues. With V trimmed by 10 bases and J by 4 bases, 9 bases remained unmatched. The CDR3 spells CASQRGPGETQYF. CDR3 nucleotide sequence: TGTGCCAGCCAGCGGGGCCCGGGAGAGACCCAGTACTTC.

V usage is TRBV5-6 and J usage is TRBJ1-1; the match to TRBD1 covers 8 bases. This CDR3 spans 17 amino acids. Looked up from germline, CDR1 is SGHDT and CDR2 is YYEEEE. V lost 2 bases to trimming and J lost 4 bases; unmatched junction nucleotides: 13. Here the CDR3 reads CASSLQGEGESVTEAFF. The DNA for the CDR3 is TGTGCCAGCAGCTTACAGGGGGAAGGGGAAAGTGTCACTGAAGCTTTCTTT.

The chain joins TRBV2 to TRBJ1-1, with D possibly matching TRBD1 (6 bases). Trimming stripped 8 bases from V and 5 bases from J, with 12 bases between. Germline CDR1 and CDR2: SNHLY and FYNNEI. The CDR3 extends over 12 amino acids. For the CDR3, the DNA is TGTGCCAGCGATAGACAGGTTACTGAAGCTTTCTTT. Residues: CASDRQVTEAFF.

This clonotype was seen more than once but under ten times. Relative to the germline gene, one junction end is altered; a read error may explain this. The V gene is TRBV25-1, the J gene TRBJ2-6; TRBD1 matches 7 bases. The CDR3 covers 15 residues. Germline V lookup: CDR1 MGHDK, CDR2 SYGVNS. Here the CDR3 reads CASKGGQSGANVRTF. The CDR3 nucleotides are TGTGCCAGCAAAGGGGGACAGTCTGGGGCCAACGTCCGGACTTTC.

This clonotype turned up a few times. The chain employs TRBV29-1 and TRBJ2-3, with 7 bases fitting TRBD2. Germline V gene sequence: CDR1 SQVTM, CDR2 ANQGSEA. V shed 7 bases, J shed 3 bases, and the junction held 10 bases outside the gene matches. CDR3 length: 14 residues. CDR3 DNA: TGCAGCGGGGGGGGTCTTGGGGATACAGATACGCAGTATTTT. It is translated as CSGGGLGDTDTQYF.

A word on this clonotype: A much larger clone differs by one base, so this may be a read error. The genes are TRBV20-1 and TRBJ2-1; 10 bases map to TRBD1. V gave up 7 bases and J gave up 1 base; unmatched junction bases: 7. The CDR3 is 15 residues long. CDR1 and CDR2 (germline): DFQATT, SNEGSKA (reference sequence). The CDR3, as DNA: TGCAGTGATAGGCCGGGACAGGGGTCCTACAATGAGCAGTTCTTC. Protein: CSDRPGQGSYNEQFF.

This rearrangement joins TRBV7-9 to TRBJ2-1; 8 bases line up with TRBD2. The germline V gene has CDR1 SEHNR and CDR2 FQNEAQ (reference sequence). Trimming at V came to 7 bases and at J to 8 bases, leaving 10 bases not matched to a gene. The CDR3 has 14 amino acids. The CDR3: CASTLRGASDEQFF. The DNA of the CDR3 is TGTGCCAGCACCTTGCGGGGGGCTAGCGATGAGCAGTTCTTC.

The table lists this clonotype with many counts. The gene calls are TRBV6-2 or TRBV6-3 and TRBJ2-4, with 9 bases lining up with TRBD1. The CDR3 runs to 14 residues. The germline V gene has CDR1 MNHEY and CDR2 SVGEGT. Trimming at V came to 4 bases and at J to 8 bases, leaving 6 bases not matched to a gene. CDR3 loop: CASSSHRGPDIQYF. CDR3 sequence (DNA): TGTGCCAGCAGTTCCCACAGGGGGCCAGACATTCAGTACTTC.

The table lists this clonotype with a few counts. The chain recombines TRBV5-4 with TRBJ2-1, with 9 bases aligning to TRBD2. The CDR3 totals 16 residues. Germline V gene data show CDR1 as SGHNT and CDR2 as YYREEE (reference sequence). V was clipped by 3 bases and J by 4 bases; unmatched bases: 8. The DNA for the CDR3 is TGTGCCAGCAGCTGGGGGACTAGCCGAAAGTACAATGAGCAGTTCTTC. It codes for CASSWGTSRKYNEQFF.

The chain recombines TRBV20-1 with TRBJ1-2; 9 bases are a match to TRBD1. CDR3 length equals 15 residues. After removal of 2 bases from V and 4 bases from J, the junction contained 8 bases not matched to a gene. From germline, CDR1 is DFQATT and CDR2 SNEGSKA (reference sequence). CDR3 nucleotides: TGCAGTGCTAGACCGGGACAGGGTGTGGCCTATGGCTACACCTTC. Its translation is CSARPGQGVAYGYTF.

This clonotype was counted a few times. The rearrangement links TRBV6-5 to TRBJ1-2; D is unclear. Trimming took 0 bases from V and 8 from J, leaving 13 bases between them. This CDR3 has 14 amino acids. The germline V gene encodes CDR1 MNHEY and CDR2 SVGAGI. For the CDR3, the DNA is TGTGCCAGCAGTTACTCGATTAAGAGAGGCGGCTACACCTTC. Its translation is CASSYSIKRGGYTF.

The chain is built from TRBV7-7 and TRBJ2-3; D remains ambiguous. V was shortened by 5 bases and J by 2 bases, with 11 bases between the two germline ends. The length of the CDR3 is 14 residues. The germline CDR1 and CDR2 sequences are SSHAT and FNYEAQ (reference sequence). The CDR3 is CASSLRYTTDTQYF. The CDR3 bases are TGTGCCAGCAGCCTACGATACACCACAGATACGCAGTATTTT. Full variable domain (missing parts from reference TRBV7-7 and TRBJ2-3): GAGVSQSPRYKVTKRGQDVTLRCDPISSHATLYWYQQALGQGPEFLTYFNYEAQPDKSGLPSDRFSAERPEGSISTLTIQRTEQRDSAMYRCASSLRYTTDTQYFGPGTRLTVL.

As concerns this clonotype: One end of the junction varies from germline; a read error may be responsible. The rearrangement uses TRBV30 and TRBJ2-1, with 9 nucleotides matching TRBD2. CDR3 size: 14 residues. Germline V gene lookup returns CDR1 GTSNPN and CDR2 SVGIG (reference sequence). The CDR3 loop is CAWSGTSSYKEQFF. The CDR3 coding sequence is TGTGCCTGGAGCGGGACTAGCTCTTACAAGGAGCAGTTCTTC. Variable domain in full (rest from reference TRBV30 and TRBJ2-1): SQTIHQWPATLVQPVGSPLSLECTVEGTSNPNLYWYRQAAGRGLQLLFYSVGIGQISSEVPQNLSASRPQDRQFILSSKKLLLSDSGFYLCAWSGTSSYKEQFFGPGTRLTVL.

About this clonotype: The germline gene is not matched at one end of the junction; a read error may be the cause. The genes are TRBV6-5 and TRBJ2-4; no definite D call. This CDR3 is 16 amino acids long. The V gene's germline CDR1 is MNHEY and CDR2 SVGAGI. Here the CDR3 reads CASSPEQILAENIQYF. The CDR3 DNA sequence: TGTGCCAGCAGCCCGGAACAGATTTTAGCCGAAAACATTCAGTACTTC.

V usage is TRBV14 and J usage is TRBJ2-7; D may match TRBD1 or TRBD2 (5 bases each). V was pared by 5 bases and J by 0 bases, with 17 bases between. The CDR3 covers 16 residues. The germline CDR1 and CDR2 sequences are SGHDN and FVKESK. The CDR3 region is CASSVGEPLPSYEQYF. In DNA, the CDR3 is TGTGCCAGCAGCGTGGGGGAGCCCCTTCCCTCCTACGAGCAGTACTTC.

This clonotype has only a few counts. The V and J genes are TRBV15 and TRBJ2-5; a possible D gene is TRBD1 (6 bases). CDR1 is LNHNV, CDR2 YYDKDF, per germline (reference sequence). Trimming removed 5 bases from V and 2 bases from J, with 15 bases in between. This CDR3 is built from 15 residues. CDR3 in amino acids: CATSARDTLQETQYF. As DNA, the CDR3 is TGTGCCACCAGCGCTCGGGACACGCTTCAAGAGACCCAGTACTTC. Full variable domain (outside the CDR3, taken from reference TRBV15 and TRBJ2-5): DAMVIQNPRYQVTQFGKPVTLSCSQTLNHNVMYWYQQKSSQAPKLLFHYYDKDFNNEADTPDNFQSRRPNTSFCFLDIRSPGLGDTAMYLCATSARDTLQETQYFGPGTRLLVL.